This TCR beta chain comes out of a study of technical replicates of blood from a handful of donors. The repertoire was sequenced with immunoSEQ multiplex PCR; TCRdb's copy has only in-frame clones and lacks some. Here the sample spans under 15,000 clones, roughly 80% being singletons. V was clipped by 1 base and J by 1 base; unmatched bases: 1. Germline V lookup: CDR1 GTSNPN, CDR2 SVGIG (reference sequence). This CDR3 spans 13 amino acids. This receptor was obtained from a human donor in good health. V and J are TRBV30 and TRBJ2-7; the match to TRBD2 covers 7 bases. The sample taken for sequencing was PBMCs. This CDR3 reads CAWSGRESYEQYF. DNA of the CDR3: TGTGCCTGGAGTGGGCGGGAGTCCTACGAGCAGTACTTC.